The rows below give T cell receptor beta chains drawn from one sample of a study of blood T cell repertoires in COVID-19. The method was immunoSEQ multiplex PCR; TCRdb's version includes in-frame clones alone and lacks a portion of them. The data show about 120,000 clones, 90% seen once. The sample comprised peripheral blood. Receptors originate from a woman between 55 and 75 years old with COVID-19, enrolled during active disease. Each CDR3 is given with its conserved first and last residue. The D gene is left open where the match is weak. Clone sizes are given selectively: once, few, many, or a class where the clone is expanded.

>NA|TRBV5-6|TRBJ2-7|NA
TGTGCCAGCAGCCCAGGGCATCTGGACCAGGGGCAGTACTTC
CASSPGHLDQGQYF
>NA|TRBV23-1|TRBJ1-2|NA
TGCGCCAGCAGGGTTGGGGGCGCACCAAAAGCCGTCAACTATGGCTACACCTTC
CASRVGGAPKAVNYGYTF
>TRBD1|TRBV5-8|TRBJ1-1|NA
TGTGCCAGCAGCTTCACCCAAAGCTACAGGGGAGTCAACACTGAAGCTTTCTTT
CASSFTQSYRGVNTEAFF
>TRBD2|TRBV4-2|TRBJ2-3|NA
TGTGCCAGCAGCCGAGAGCGGGGGTTGAGCACAGATACGCAGTATTTT
CASSRERGLSTDTQYF
>TRBD2|TRBV7-2|TRBJ2-7|NA
TGTGCCAGCAGCTTAACCCCGGGGGGGTTCGACGAGCAGTACTTC
CASSLTPGGFDEQYF
>TRBD2|TRBV5-6|TRBJ2-5|NA
TGTGCCAGCAGCATTCCTAGCGGGGGAGAGACCCAGTACTTC
CASSIPSGGETQYF
>TRBD1|TRBV19|TRBJ2-2|NA
TGTGCCAGTATGCCCGGACAGGGGGTCCCCGGGGAGCTGTTTTTT
CASMPGQGVPGELFF
>NA|TRBV19|TRBJ1-4|NA
TGTGCCAGTAGTATAGGGCAGGGGAGTGAAAAACTGTTTTTT
CASSIGQGSEKLFF
>NA|TRBV9|TRBJ2-7|NA
TGTGCCAGCAGCGTCCTCTACGAGCAGTACTTC
CASSVLYEQYF
>NA|TRBV7-7|TRBJ2-1|NA
TGTGCCAGCAGCTTAATGGTAGGATCAGGCAATGAGCAGTTCTTC
CASSLMVGSGNEQFF
>TRBD1|TRBV18|TRBJ1-1|NA
TGTGCCAGCTCAGGTCGACAGGGGTCCCGCGCTGAAGCTTTCTTT
CASSGRQGSRAEAFF
>NA|TRBV6-6|TRBJ2-7|NA
TGTGCCAGCAGTTACTCTCCAGCCTACGAGCAGTACTTC
CASSYSPAYEQYF
>TRBD1|TRBV5-8|TRBJ2-7|NA
TGTGCCAGCAGCTCAGATTGGACAGGGGGAATATCCTACGAGCAGTACTTC
CASSSDWTGGISYEQYF
>NA|TRBV11-2|TRBJ2-2|NA
TGTGCCAGCAGCCTCAGGGGGGAGAACACCGGGGAGCTGTTTTTT
CASSLRGENTGELFF
>TRBD1|TRBV5-1|TRBJ2-7|NA
TGCGCCAGCAGCATCCCGTCCGGGACAGCGAGCTCCTACGAGCAGTACTTC
CASSIPSGTASSYEQYF
>TRBD2|TRBV11-2|TRBJ2-7|NA
TGTGCCAGCAGCTTAAGTATGCAGCGGGGCTACGAGCAGTACTTC
CASSLSMQRGYEQYF
>NA|TRBV7-9|TRBJ1-1|NA
TGTGCCAGCAGCGGCCCGACAGGTATAAACACTGAAGCTTTCTTT
CASSGPTGINTEAFF
>TRBD2|TRBV6-6|TRBJ2-3|NA
TGTGCCAGCAGTTACGACACTAGCGGGAGCACAGATACGCAGTATTTT
CASSYDTSGSTDTQYF
>NA|TRBV27|TRBJ1-2|NA
TGTGCCAGCAGTCCTCGCGGTCCCCCTTATGGCTACACCTTC
CASSPRGPPYGYTF
>NA|TRBV6-1|TRBJ2-5|NA
TGTGCCAGCAGTGAAGTGGGCGGGGGCCAACAAGAGACCCAGTACTTC
CASSEVGGGQQETQYF
>TRBD1|TRBV2|TRBJ1-4|once
TGTGCCAGCAGTGATTCCGGGACAGGGGGTGAAAAACTGTTTTTT
CASSDSGTGGEKLFF
>NA|TRBV6-2/TRBV6-3|TRBJ1-1|few
TGTGCCAGCAGTTTCGCAGGGGCCGACACTGAAGCTTTCTTT
CASSFAGADTEAFF
>TRBD1|TRBV19|TRBJ1-5|NA
TGTGCCAGTAGTCCTGGAGGGACAGCTCGGCAGCCCCAGCATTTT
CASSPGGTARQPQHF
>TRBD2|TRBV10-3|TRBJ2-1|few
TGTGCCATCAGTGAGCTAGCGGGGGGGGCCTACAATGAGCAGTTCTTC
CAISELAGGAYNEQFF
>NA|TRBV5-4|TRBJ1-1|NA
TGTGCCTCAAGCCACGGGGGGACCTCTGAAGCTTTCTTT
CASSHGGTSEAFF
>NA|TRBV2|TRBJ2-3|NA
TGTGCCAGCAGTGGAGACAGTGCCCCTAGCACAGATACGCAGTATTTT
CASSGDSAPSTDTQYF
>NA|TRBV18|TRBJ2-1|NA
TGTGCCAGCTCACCTACGACAGGGTACGGGGGTAATGAGCAGTTCTTC
CASSPTTGYGGNEQFF
>TRBD1|TRBV7-3|TRBJ2-1|NA
TGTGCCAGCAGCTTGGGGGACAGTCGGGCTGGCAATGAGCAGTTCTTC
CASSLGDSRAGNEQFF
>NA|TRBV3-1/TRBV3-2|TRBJ1-1|NA
TGTGCCAGCCGGGGGAACACTGAAGCTTTCTTT
CASRGNTEAFF
>TRBD1|TRBV6-6|TRBJ1-2|NA
TGTGCCAGCATCCCCGGGACAGGGGAAGGCGGCTACACCTTC
CASIPGTGEGGYTF
>NA|TRBV27|TRBJ1-5|NA
TGTGCCAGCAGTTTAAGTGGGGGGTTCAATCAGCCCCAGCATTTT
CASSLSGGFNQPQHF
>TRBD1|TRBV19|TRBJ1-2|NA
TGTGCCAGTAGTGTTGGGACAGGCGATCTGAACTATGGCTACACCTTC
CASSVGTGDLNYGYTF
>NA|TRBV5-4|TRBJ1-4|NA
TGTGCCAGCAGCTTGGGGAGGGGAAGGAATGAAAAACTGTTTTTT
CASSLGRGRNEKLFF
>NA|TRBV5-6|TRBJ2-3|NA
TGTGCCAGCAGATCCGGGTCCCTAAGCACAGATACGCAGTATTTT
CASRSGSLSTDTQYF
>NA|TRBV5-8|TRBJ1-2|NA
TGTGCCAGCAGCTTGTCCAACACCCTCTATGGCTACACCTTC
CASSLSNTLYGYTF
>NA|TRBV6-5|TRBJ1-2|NA
TGTGCCAGCAGACGGGGGGGAGATAATCGCGGCTACACCTTC
CASRRGGDNRGYTF
>TRBD1|TRBV5-1|TRBJ1-1|few
TGCGCCAGCAGCTTGGGGACAGGCCTCATGAACACTGAAGCTTTCTTT
CASSLGTGLMNTEAFF
>NA|TRBV15|TRBJ2-1|NA
TGTGCCACCAGCAGAGATGTCGGTTATGAGCAGTTCTTC
CATSRDVGYEQFF
>NA|TRBV11-2|TRBJ2-2|NA
TGTGCCAGCAGCCTCCTCACAAACACCGGGGAGCTGTTTTTT
CASSLLTNTGELFF